This T cell receptor beta chain was sequenced for a study of spatial heterogeneity in lung cancer. Study summary: Within tumor regions, the number of TCR transcripts tracked closely with a T cell module score obtained from matched bulk RNA-seq. Study-level results: How many expanded intratumoral alpha and beta TCRs were present tracked the tumor mutation count, which was a count of nonsynonymous mutations.

This clonotype was detected ten times or more. Its specificity is unknown. Trimming at V came to 5 bases and at J to 7 bases, leaving 8 bases not matched to a gene. This CDR3 spans 14 amino acids. CDR1 MNHEY and CDR2 SMNVEV come from the germline V gene (reference sequence). As to time point: sample taken at primary tumor resection. Whole RNA came from tumor, nontumor lung or frozen PBMC and was sequenced without being sorted. Every cDNA TCR molecule received its own unique molecular identifier. MiXCR was run by TCRdb on the 5' RACE reads, yielding one entry per CDR3 protein. The table records about 23,000 distinct CDR3 sequences, 5% to 7% of them present only once.

The receptor's source is a male donor with early-stage non-small cell lung cancer. The gene calls are TRBV27 and TRBJ2-1, with TRBD2 matching 7 bases. Sequenced material: lung tumor tissue, taken at surgery. CDR3 protein: CASSHGTIFNEQFF. The CDR3 DNA follows: TGTGCCAGCAGTCACGGGACTATTTTTAATGAGCAGTTCTTC.